This TCR beta chain was captured by sequencing in a study of Ad26.COV2.S vaccination and SARS-CoV-2 variants. Study outcomes and limitations: Using TCR breadth and depth analyses may have led to underestimated total T cell responses. Comparable non-spike TCR breadth was observed in vaccine and placebo recipients.

J gave up 5 bases and V 7 bases, and 14 bases lay outside the gene matches. Germline V gives CDR1 MDHEN, CDR2 SYDVKM. The CDR3 covers 16 residues. Method: immunoSEQ multiplex PCR; TCRdb's copy keeps in-frame clones and lacks some. The sample shows roughly 420,000 clones, roughly 90% of them seen only once. Treatment here: some 20 received Ad26.COV2.S at low or high dose, single or two shots; about 5 received placebo; per-sample allocation not given. Specimens were obtained on day 63 following the first vaccine or placebo injection. As to this clone: Its antigen remains unidentified.

The source is a person between 18 and 59 years old who received the Ad26.COV2.S COVID-19 vaccine or a placebo. The sequences come from peripheral blood, collected in a trial of Ad26.COV2.S vaccine versus placebo. The rearrangement links TRBV28 to TRBJ2-1; the match to TRBD2 covers 7 bases. CDR3 DNA: TGTGCCAGCACCCCAGAGGGGACTACCCGCAACAATGAGCAGTTCTTC. This encodes CASTPEGTTRNNEQFF.